These 18 T cell receptor beta chains originate from one sample sequenced in a study of naive CD8 T cells in extremely preterm neonates. Study-wide findings and caveats: Preterm CDR3s were shorter than older groups', with fewer N additions and less trimming.

Extremely preterm births at 23-27 weeks of gestation supplied the samples. Sequencing used immunoSEQ multiplex PCR; TCRdb keeps in-frame clones, though not all of them. Of around 25,000 clones detected, about 91% appear once; the ten largest clones hold 0.75% to 0.95%. No antigen has been identified for these receptors. Sample: naive CD8+ T cells from cord blood. All receptors derive from a boy who was born preterm.

The V call is TRBV12-5, the J call TRBJ2-4; TRBD2 matches 11 bases. Germline V CDR1 and CDR2: LGHNT, FRNRAP. The CDR3 totals 17 residues. The trim removed 2 bases at V and 0 bases at J, leaving 3 bases unmatched. CDR3 protein: CASGLTSGGLAKNIQYF. The CDR3, as DNA: TGTGCTAGTGGTTTGACTAGCGGGGGACTAGCCAAAAACATTCAGTACTTC.

This sequence joins TRBV4-1 and TRBJ2-5; 9 nucleotides match TRBD1. Germline values: CDR1 MGHRA, CDR2 YSYEKL. The CDR3 consists of 12 residues. V was clipped by 8 bases and J by 3 bases; unmatched bases: 1. Written as DNA, the CDR3 is TGCGCCAGCGGACAGGGGAAAGAGACCCAGTACTTC. Residues: CASGQGKETQYF.

This chain joins TRBV5-4 and TRBJ2-7; 12 nucleotides align to TRBD2. The CDR3 consists of 14 residues. Germline V gene data show CDR1 as SGHNT and CDR2 as YYREEE (reference sequence). V was clipped by 5 bases and J by 3 bases; unmatched bases: 3. CDR3 in DNA: TGTGCCAGCAGTCGGACTAGCGGGGACTACGAGCAGTACTTC. This encodes CASSRTSGDYEQYF.

J is TRBJ2-1 and V is TRBV6-5; D call uncertain. Deletions cut 0 bases from V and 7 bases from J, with 4 bases between. This CDR3 is 12 amino acids long. From germline, CDR1 is MNHEY and CDR2 SVGAGI. The CDR3 protein is CASSYSGNEQFF. CDR3 in DNA: TGTGCCAGCAGTTACTCAGGGAATGAGCAGTTCTTC.

The chain combines TRBV4-1 with TRBJ2-4; 16 nucleotides line up with TRBD2. Germline CDR1 is MGHRA and CDR2 is YSYEKL. V lost 4 bases and J lost 0; bases outside the gene matches: 3. This CDR3 region has 18 residues. CDR3 loop: CASSPGLAGGLAKNIQYF. DNA for the CDR3: TGCGCCAGCAGCCCGGGACTAGCGGGGGGGCTAGCCAAAAACATTCAGTACTTC.

V gene TRBV9 combines with J gene TRBJ2-2; D call uncertain. Between the trimmed V and J ends, which lost 3 bases and 8 bases, there was a span of 5 bases. In germline, CDR1 is SGDLS, CDR2 YYNGEE. The CDR3 consists of 11 residues. CDR3 nucleotide sequence: TGTGCCAGCAGCGACATGGGGGAGCTGTTTTTT. Protein sequence: CASSDMGELFF.

This chain joins TRBV7-3 and TRBJ2-7; a possible D gene is TRBD1 (6 bases). Germline values: CDR1 SGHTA, CDR2 FQGTGA. The ends were cut back, 2 bases at V and 6 bases at J, with 14 bases in the middle. The CDR3 consists of 14 residues. The CDR3 sequence: CASSLGSRGSEQYF. CDR3 bases: TGTGCCAGCAGCTTAGGGTCAAGGGGGTCCGAGCAGTACTTC.

The CDR3 coding sequence is TGCAGCGTCACCGGGACAGGGGGCACAGATACGCAGTATTTT. The encoded protein is CSVTGTGGTDTQYF. The chain employs TRBV29-1 and TRBJ2-3, with 10 bases identical to TRBD1. This CDR3 region has 14 residues. Germline V lookup: CDR1 SQVTM, CDR2 ANQGSEA. V shed 6 bases, J shed 1 base, and the junction held 4 bases outside the gene matches.

In its sample, this clone was seen once. The CDR3 loop is CAISEGSGANVLTF. CDR3 DNA: TGTGCCATCAGTGAGGGCTCTGGGGCCAACGTCCTGACTTTC. V and J are TRBV10-3 and TRBJ2-6; D ambiguous. The CDR3 covers 14 residues. Germline V CDR1 and CDR2: ENHRY, SYGVKD. Trimming took 2 bases from V and 0 from J, leaving 2 bases between them.

The chain uses TRBV27 and TRBJ1-1; TRBD1 matches at 10 bases. V lost 1 base and J lost 4; bases outside the gene matches: 0. CDR1 is MNHEY, CDR2 SMNVEV, per germline (reference sequence). The CDR3 spans 14 residues. The CDR3 loop reads CASSLWTGGTEAFF. The CDR3 bases are TGTGCCAGCAGTTTATGGACAGGGGGCACTGAAGCTTTCTTT.

The chain has TRBV27 and TRBJ2-1; 7 bases match TRBD2. This CDR3 contains 15 residues. V shed 3 bases, J shed 0 bases, and the junction held 2 bases outside the gene matches. CDR1 is MNHEY, CDR2 SMNVEV, per germline (reference sequence). Here the CDR3 DNA reads TGTGCCAGCAGTTTCCGCGGGGGCTCCTACAATGAGCAGTTCTTC. Translation: CASSFRGGSYNEQFF.

The chain employs TRBV9 and TRBJ2-2; D is perhaps TRBD2 (6 bases). The CDR3 loop spans 15 amino acids. V dropped 0 bases and J dropped 0 bases, with 6 bases sitting between them. Per germline, CDR1 SGDLS and CDR2 YYNGEE. Here the CDR3 DNA reads TGTGCCAGCAGCGTAGCTAGCGCGAACACCGGGGAGCTGTTTTTT. Translation: CASSVASANTGELFF.

The chain recombines TRBV30 with TRBJ2-3, with 11 positions matching TRBD2. This CDR3 has 15 residues. Germline loops: CDR1 GTSNPN, CDR2 SVGIG (reference sequence). With V trimmed by 0 bases and J by 3 bases, 2 bases remained unmatched. The CDR3 DNA reads as TGTGCCTGGAGTGTCGGGACTAGCGGTACAGATACGCAGTATTTT. Its protein product is CAWSVGTSGTDTQYF.

The V gene is TRBV6-5, the J gene TRBJ1-2, with 9 nucleotides matching TRBD1. The germline V gene encodes CDR1 MNHEY and CDR2 SVGAGI. The CDR3 has 13 amino acids. With 5 bases clipped from V and 5 bases from J, the junction kept 3 bases outside the gene matches. CDR3 loop: CASSTGTGYGYTF. The CDR3 nucleotides are TGTGCCAGCAGTACCGGGACAGGGTATGGCTACACCTTC.

J is TRBJ1-5 and V is TRBV7-3; 10 nucleotides match TRBD1. Trimming cost V 1 base and J 4 bases; bases outside gene matches: 1. In germline, CDR1 is SGHTA, CDR2 FQGTGA. The CDR3 has 15 amino acids. CDR3 nucleotides: TGTGCCAGCAGCTTAAGGACAGGGGGAAATCAGCCCCAGCATTTT. It specifies CASSLRTGGNQPQHF.

The chain uses TRBV19 and TRBJ1-2; 7 positions agree with TRBD1. The CDR3 spans 13 residues. J was trimmed by 3 bases and V by 6 bases; bases with no gene match: 4. CDR1 is LNHDA, CDR2 SQIVND, per germline (reference sequence). The CDR3 here is CASRETGYYGYTF. The CDR3 DNA reads TGTGCCAGTAGAGAGACAGGGTACTATGGCTACACCTTC.

The genes are TRBV6-5 and TRBJ1-1; TRBD1 matches at 9 bases. The CDR3 length is 12 residues. The germline gives CDR1 MNHEY, CDR2 SVGAGI. Trimming at V came to 6 bases and at J to 4 bases, leaving 0 bases not matched to a gene. In DNA, the CDR3 is TGTGCCAGCAGGACAGGGGGCACTGAAGCTTTCTTT. Residues: CASRTGGTEAFF.

The chain combines TRBV6-5 with TRBJ1-4; 9 bases are a match to TRBD1. The CDR3 length is 16 residues. Germline CDR1 MNHEY, CDR2 SVGAGI. V was clipped by 1 base and J by 8 bases; unmatched bases: 8. CDR3 nucleotides: TGTGCCAGCAGTTACTGGCCGGGACAGGGCAGAGAAAAACTGTTTTTT. It is translated as CASSYWPGQGREKLFF.